This T cell receptor (beta chain) is drawn from a study of PD-1 blockade in mismatch repair-deficient tumors. Points from the study as a whole: Tumor-resident clones, often undetectable pretreatment in blood, expanded then contracted after pembrolizumab.

Mismatch repair deficiency was confirmed in all patients, by PCR or immunohistochemistry. A few pembrolizumab responders had their TCRs sequenced. Comment on this clone: Its specificity is unknown.

Clones were read by immunoSEQ multiplex PCR, and TCRdb kept only the in-frame ones, dropping some. The data hold about 79,000 clones, with more than 80% observed a single time. This CDR3 contains 21 residues. With 0 bases clipped from V and 0 bases from J, the junction kept 10 bases outside the gene matches. CDR1 and CDR2 from the germline V gene are SGDLS and YYNGEE. This material consisted of peripheral blood, taken 44 weeks after starting pembrolizumab. This chain joins TRBV9 and TRBJ2-2; the match to TRBD2 covers 14 bases. The clonotype was recovered from an adult with mismatch repair-deficient cancer. The DNA of the CDR3 is TGTGCCAGCAGCGTAGCGCCCCGCGGACTAGCGGGAGGCTCGAACACCGGGGAGCTGTTTTTT. Its protein is CASSVAPRGLAGGSNTGELFF.